The clone carrying this TCR beta chain has a handful of counts. The sample comes from a study of T-cell reconstitution after alpha-beta-depleted transplantation in children. Unique molecular identifiers were incorporated during preparation of the TCRbeta library. Each CDR3 protein gets one entry after TCRdb re-called the PCR reads with MiXCR. The repertoire holds about 610,000 distinct CDR3 sequences, with about 10% as singletons. Trimming took 7 bases from V and 0 from J, leaving 16 bases between them. The CDR3 covers 16 residues. Germline-derived CDR1 and CDR2 are SGHAT and FQDESV (reference sequence).

The receptor comes from a human donor who donated a stem cell graft to a child with acute myeloid leukemia. The sample here was PBMCs from the stem cell graft donor, taken from the stem cell graft. The rearrangement uses TRBV11-1 and TRBJ2-1, with D possibly being TRBD1 or TRBD2 (7 bases each). The CDR3: CASTRGGASSYNEQFF. CDR3 DNA sequence: TGTGCCAGCACCAGGGGGGGCGCCAGCTCCTACAATGAGCAGTTCTTC.